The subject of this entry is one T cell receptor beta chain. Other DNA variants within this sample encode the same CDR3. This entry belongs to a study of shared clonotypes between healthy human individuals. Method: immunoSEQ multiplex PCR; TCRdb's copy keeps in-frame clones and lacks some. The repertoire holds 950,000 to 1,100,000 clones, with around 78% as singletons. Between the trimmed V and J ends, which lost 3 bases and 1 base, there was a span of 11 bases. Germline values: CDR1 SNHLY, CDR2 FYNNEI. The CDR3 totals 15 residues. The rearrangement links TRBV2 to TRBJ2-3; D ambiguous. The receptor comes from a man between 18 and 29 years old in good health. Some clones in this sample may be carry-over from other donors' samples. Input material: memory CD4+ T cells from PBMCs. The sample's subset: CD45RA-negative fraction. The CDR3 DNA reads TGTGCCAGCAGTGAGGATCGGCAAGGCACAGATACGCAGTATTTT. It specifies CASSEDRQGTDTQYF.